Presented here are 5 T cell receptor beta chains from one specimen sequenced in a study of CD8+ T cells in alopecia areata. RNA, once extracted, was reverse transcribed into cDNA for use as the sequencing template. This table comes from immunoSEQ multiplex PCR, and its TCRdb copy is limited to in-frame clones, with some not included. Here the sample spans 110,000 or so clones, less than 80% being singletons. Source material: CD4+ T cells sorted from blood. Source of these receptors: a human donor in good health.

CDR3 nucleotides: TGCAGCGTTGTCCCTCTGAGGGCTAACTATGGCTACACCTTC. Translated, it gives CSVVPLRANYGYTF. The rearrangement joins TRBV29-1 to TRBJ1-2; no reliable D call. Deletions cut 4 bases from V and 0 bases from J, with 12 bases between. The CDR3 covers 14 residues. The germline gives CDR1 SQVTM, CDR2 ANQGSEA.

V gene TRBV5-6 combines with J gene TRBJ2-5; D gene ambiguous. Trimming stripped 1 base from V and 2 bases from J, with 9 bases between. CDR1 is SGHDT and CDR2 is YYEEEE in the germline V gene. CDR3 length equals 14 residues. The DNA for the CDR3 is TGTGCCAGCAGCTTGTTATCAGCGCAAGAGACCCAGTACTTC. Amino acid sequence: CASSLLSAQETQYF.

Comment on this clone: Other DNA sequences in this sample translate to the same CDR3. The chain couples TRBV30 to TRBJ1-6; the match to TRBD1 covers 11 bases. The V gene end was trimmed by 3 bases and the J gene end by 10 bases; junction bases not matched to a gene: 8. In germline, CDR1 is GTSNPN, CDR2 SVGIG (reference sequence). The CDR3 is made up of 15 amino acids. CDR3 in DNA: TGTGCCTGGAGCGCCTCGGGACAGGGGGTATCACCCCTCCACTTT. This codes for CAWSASGQGVSPLHF. The full variable domain, with the rest looked up from reference TRBV30 and TRBJ1-6, is SQTIHQWPATLVQPVGSPLSLECTVEGTSNPNLYWYRQAAGRGLQLLFYSVGIGQISSEVPQNLSASRPQDRQFILSSKKLLLSDSGFYLCAWSASGQGVSPLHFGNGTRLTVT.

By proportion, this clone is medium-sized. This chain links TRBV7-6 with TRBJ2-7; 10 bases match TRBD1. This CDR3 spans 15 amino acids. V shed 0 bases and J 6 bases; nucleotides not matched to a gene: 5. In germline, CDR1 is SGHVS, CDR2 FNYEAQ. Written as DNA, the CDR3 is TGTGCCAGCAGCTTAGCGGGACAGGGGTCCGGCGAGCAGTACTTC. Translation gives CASSLAGQGSGEQYF.

The genes are TRBV5-4 and TRBJ1-1, with unresolved D. Germline V CDR1 and CDR2: SGHNT, YYREEE (reference sequence). CDR3 size: 13 residues. Deletions cut 4 bases from V and 1 base from J, with 8 bases between. The CDR3 loop reads CASSLSQNTEAFF. The CDR3 region has the DNA TGTGCCAGCAGCCTAAGTCAGAACACTGAAGCTTTCTTT.